This section outlines one T cell receptor beta chain sequence together with its context. The record originates from a study of technical replicates of blood from several donors. V dropped 5 bases and J dropped 2 bases, with 15 bases sitting between them. Germline CDR1 and CDR2: SGHVS and FNYEAQ. The length of the CDR3 is 16 residues. The table came from immunoSEQ multiplex PCR; TCRdb's copy has only in-frame clones and leaves some out. The data show tens of thousands of clones, 92% seen once. The specimen was T cells isolated from PBMCs. The TCR sequence derives from a human donor in good health. The genes are TRBV7-6 and TRBJ2-2, with D possibly being TRBD2 (6 bases). This CDR3 is CASSGTANPNTGELFF. The CDR3 nucleotides read TGTGCCAGCAGCGGGACTGCCAACCCCAACACCGGGGAGCTGTTTTTT.